Listed below are T cell receptor beta chains from one sample, sequenced in a study of blood T cell repertoires in COVID-19. Clones were sequenced by immunoSEQ multiplex PCR, and TCRdb holds only the in-frame ones, with some missing. Found here are roughly 300,000 clones, 87% of them singletons; the top ten hold approximately 7.8%. The sequenced sample consisted of peripheral blood. The receptor set was obtained from a woman in her fifties or sixties who had recovered from COVID-19. The CDR3 runs from the conserved cysteine through the conserved F or W. Fields, in order: clone size, V gene, D gene, J gene, CDR3 DNA, CDR3 protein. D genes are given only for firm matches. Only part of the rows carry a size: once, few, many, or a class if the clone is expanded.

abundance: -
v_gene: TRBV12-2
d_gene: -
j_gene: TRBJ1-2
CDR3nt: TGTGCAAGTCGCTTAAGGAGGAGTGGCTACACCTTC
CDR3aa: CASRLRRSGYTF

abundance: -
v_gene: TRBV5-4
d_gene: TRBD2
j_gene: TRBJ2-5
CDR3nt: TGTGCCAGCACCTCGGGAGGGGGGAGAGAGACCCAGTACTTC
CDR3aa: CASTSGGGRETQYF

abundance: -
v_gene: TRBV28
d_gene: -
j_gene: TRBJ1-1
CDR3nt: TGTGCCAGCAGTTTATTGCCCAGCCGGGGCACTGAAGCTTTCTTT
CDR3aa: CASSLLPSRGTEAFF

abundance: -
v_gene: TRBV5-1
d_gene: -
j_gene: TRBJ2-3
CDR3nt: TGCGCCAGCAGCTTGGAGCGGGCCCGTGGGAATACGCAGTATTTT
CDR3aa: CASSLERARGNTQYF

abundance: -
v_gene: TRBV9
d_gene: -
j_gene: TRBJ1-2
CDR3nt: TGTGCCAGCAGCACCCACAGCCAGGGAAATGGCTACACCTTC
CDR3aa: CASSTHSQGNGYTF

abundance: -
v_gene: TRBV5-1
d_gene: -
j_gene: TRBJ1-2
CDR3nt: TGCGCCAGCAGCGAAACCGACAGGCTTAACTATGGCTACACCTTC
CDR3aa: CASSETDRLNYGYTF

abundance: -
v_gene: TRBV7-2
d_gene: -
j_gene: TRBJ1-2
CDR3nt: TGTGCCAGCACTTCAGGGAGGGACTATGGCTACACCTTC
CDR3aa: CASTSGRDYGYTF

abundance: -
v_gene: TRBV29-1
d_gene: TRBD1
j_gene: TRBJ1-1
CDR3nt: TGCAGCGTGACAGCAGGGGGCCAGGGCACTGAAGCTTTCTTT
CDR3aa: CSVTAGGQGTEAFF

abundance: -
v_gene: TRBV7-2
d_gene: TRBD1
j_gene: TRBJ1-3
CDR3nt: TGTGCCAGCAGCTCACCGGGACAGGGGATTGGAAACACCATATATTTT
CDR3aa: CASSSPGQGIGNTIYF

abundance: few
v_gene: TRBV11-3
d_gene: -
j_gene: TRBJ2-2
CDR3nt: TGTGCCAGCAGCTTCCGGGGAAACACCGGGGAGCTGTTTTTT
CDR3aa: CASSFRGNTGELFF

abundance: -
v_gene: TRBV28
d_gene: TRBD1
j_gene: TRBJ2-7
CDR3nt: TGTGCCAGCAGTTTACAGGGGGCCTACGAGCAGTACTTC
CDR3aa: CASSLQGAYEQYF

abundance: -
v_gene: TRBV2
d_gene: TRBD1
j_gene: TRBJ1-1
CDR3nt: TGTGCCAGCAGGGGGACAGGACGGGGCACTGAAGCTTTCTTT
CDR3aa: CASRGTGRGTEAFF

abundance: -
v_gene: TRBV30
d_gene: TRBD1
j_gene: TRBJ1-1
CDR3nt: TGTGCCTGGAGGTATCCGGGACAGCTGAACACTGAAGCTTTCTTT
CDR3aa: CAWRYPGQLNTEAFF

abundance: -
v_gene: TRBV15
d_gene: -
j_gene: TRBJ1-4
CDR3nt: TGTGCCACCAGCAGAGACAGGGTTCCTAGGGAAAAACTGTTTTTT
CDR3aa: CATSRDRVPREKLFF

abundance: -
v_gene: TRBV5-3
d_gene: -
j_gene: TRBJ1-2
CDR3nt: TGTGCCATCGCAGGGCTATTGATCTATGGCTACACCTTC
CDR3aa: CAIAGLLIYGYTF

abundance: -
v_gene: TRBV2
d_gene: TRBD1
j_gene: TRBJ1-4
CDR3nt: TGTGCCAGCAAGCCCAGACAGGGACATGAAAAACTGTTTTTT
CDR3aa: CASKPRQGHEKLFF

abundance: -
v_gene: TRBV19
d_gene: -
j_gene: TRBJ1-2
CDR3nt: TGTGCCAGTACCGGGGAAACCGTTGGCTACACCTTC
CDR3aa: CASTGETVGYTF

abundance: -
v_gene: TRBV6-1
d_gene: TRBD1
j_gene: TRBJ1-5
CDR3nt: TGTGCCAGCAGTGAATGGGGACAGGATGATCAGCCCCAGCATTTT
CDR3aa: CASSEWGQDDQPQHF

abundance: -
v_gene: TRBV27
d_gene: TRBD1
j_gene: TRBJ2-2
CDR3nt: TGTGCCAGCAGTTTAGATGGGACAGGGGACACCGGGGAGCTGTTTTTT
CDR3aa: CASSLDGTGDTGELFF

abundance: -
v_gene: TRBV18
d_gene: TRBD1
j_gene: TRBJ2-1
CDR3nt: TGTGCCAGCTCACCACCGACAGGGTCCCCTTCCTACAATGAGCAGTTCTTC
CDR3aa: CASSPPTGSPSYNEQFF

abundance: -
v_gene: TRBV4-1
d_gene: -
j_gene: TRBJ2-5
CDR3nt: TGCGCCAGCAGCCAAATTGCCAGCGTACAAGAGACCCAGTACTTC
CDR3aa: CASSQIASVQETQYF

abundance: -
v_gene: TRBV15
d_gene: TRBD1
j_gene: TRBJ1-2
CDR3nt: TGTGCCACCAGCAGATCAGGGGGAAACTATGGCTACACCTTC
CDR3aa: CATSRSGGNYGYTF

abundance: -
v_gene: TRBV25-1
d_gene: -
j_gene: TRBJ2-5
CDR3nt: TGTGCCAGCAGTGTAAACTCCGGGAGACGGAACTTC
CDR3aa: CASSVNSGRRNF

abundance: -
v_gene: TRBV7-6
d_gene: TRBD1
j_gene: TRBJ2-7
CDR3nt: TGTGCCAGCAGCCCGACCTGGGGACAGGGGGCGCGGTACGAGCAGTACTTC
CDR3aa: CASSPTWGQGARYEQYF

abundance: -
v_gene: TRBV2
d_gene: TRBD1
j_gene: TRBJ2-5
CDR3nt: TGTGCCAGCAGTGGGGACAGACAAGAGACCCAGTACTTC
CDR3aa: CASSGDRQETQYF

abundance: few
v_gene: TRBV6-5
d_gene: TRBD1
j_gene: TRBJ1-1
CDR3nt: TGTGCCAGCAGCGGACAGGGAATGGGAGCTTTCTTT
CDR3aa: CASSGQGMGAFF

abundance: -
v_gene: TRBV6-6
d_gene: -
j_gene: TRBJ2-5
CDR3nt: TGTGCCAGCAGCCAGACCTTCAGGGGTGGGGAGACCCAGTACTTC
CDR3aa: CASSQTFRGGETQYF

abundance: -
v_gene: TRBV4-2
d_gene: TRBD2
j_gene: TRBJ2-1
CDR3nt: TGTGCCAGCAGCCCCCTAGCGGGAGGGCCCAATGAGCAGTTCTTC
CDR3aa: CASSPLAGGPNEQFF

abundance: -
v_gene: TRBV15
d_gene: TRBD2
j_gene: TRBJ2-3
CDR3nt: TGTGCCATCAGTCCGGAGCGGGGGACAACAGATACGCAGTATTTT
CDR3aa: CAISPERGTTDTQYF

abundance: -
v_gene: TRBV28
d_gene: TRBD1
j_gene: TRBJ1-2
CDR3nt: TGTGCCAGCAGTTTAGGCAGGGGGCGAATTATTAACTATGGCTACACCTTC
CDR3aa: CASSLGRGRIINYGYTF

abundance: -
v_gene: TRBV28
d_gene: -
j_gene: TRBJ1-5
CDR3nt: TGTGCCAGCCGACAAGCAGGGGACAATCAGCCCCAGCATTTT
CDR3aa: CASRQAGDNQPQHF

abundance: few
v_gene: TRBV28
d_gene: -
j_gene: TRBJ1-1
CDR3nt: TGTGCCAGCAGTTCCTTTGATGGTACAGAAGAAGCTTTCTTT
CDR3aa: CASSSFDGTEEAFF

abundance: -
v_gene: TRBV3-1/TRBV3-2
d_gene: -
j_gene: TRBJ2-1
CDR3nt: TGTGCCAGCAGCCCGGAGGTGGCGAGCTCCTACAATGAGCAGTTCTTC
CDR3aa: CASSPEVASSYNEQFF

abundance: -
v_gene: TRBV27
d_gene: -
j_gene: TRBJ2-7
CDR3nt: TGTGCCAGCAGTTTTTACCCAGCGGTGAGCTACGAGCAGTACTTC
CDR3aa: CASSFYPAVSYEQYF

abundance: -
v_gene: TRBV11-3
d_gene: -
j_gene: TRBJ1-6
CDR3nt: TGTGCCAGCAGCTCAACACGTAATTCACCCCTCCACTTT
CDR3aa: CASSSTRNSPLHF

abundance: -
v_gene: TRBV6-2/TRBV6-3
d_gene: TRBD1
j_gene: TRBJ2-4
CDR3nt: TGTGCCAGCAGTATCCCCCGCGGGACAGGCCCTAAAAACATTCAGTACTTC
CDR3aa: CASSIPRGTGPKNIQYF

abundance: -
v_gene: TRBV24-1
d_gene: TRBD2
j_gene: TRBJ2-1
CDR3nt: TGTGCCACCACAGCGGGGGGGCCTTCGCCTTACAATGAGCAGTTCTTC
CDR3aa: CATTAGGPSPYNEQFF

abundance: -
v_gene: TRBV10-2
d_gene: -
j_gene: TRBJ1-1
CDR3nt: TGCGCCAGCAGTGGGTTCGGCACTGAAGCTTTCTTT
CDR3aa: CASSGFGTEAFF

abundance: -
v_gene: TRBV7-2
d_gene: TRBD1
j_gene: TRBJ2-7
CDR3nt: TGTGCCAGCAGCTTAGCAAGACAGGGGGCAATGTACTTC
CDR3aa: CASSLARQGAMYF

abundance: few
v_gene: TRBV11-3
d_gene: -
j_gene: TRBJ2-1
CDR3nt: TGTGCCAGCAGCCCTTCTACTCTAGGTACGAATGAGCAGTTCTTC
CDR3aa: CASSPSTLGTNEQFF

abundance: -
v_gene: TRBV20-1
d_gene: -
j_gene: TRBJ2-3
CDR3nt: TGCAGTGCTAGAGGGTGGGGCACGCAGTATTTT
CDR3aa: CSARGWGTQYF

abundance: -
v_gene: TRBV4-1
d_gene: TRBD1
j_gene: TRBJ1-2
CDR3nt: TGCGCCAGCAGCGGCCGGGACAGCTCTAACTATGGCTACACCTTC
CDR3aa: CASSGRDSSNYGYTF

abundance: -
v_gene: TRBV10-3
d_gene: -
j_gene: TRBJ1-2
CDR3nt: TGTGCCATCAGCGACATGGGCAGCTACTATGGCTACACCTTC
CDR3aa: CAISDMGSYYGYTF

abundance: -
v_gene: TRBV3-1/TRBV3-2
d_gene: -
j_gene: TRBJ2-7
CDR3nt: TGTGCCAGCAGCCAAGAACTAAGGAGAGGGGAGCAGTACTTC
CDR3aa: CASSQELRRGEQYF

abundance: -
v_gene: TRBV11-3
d_gene: TRBD1
j_gene: TRBJ2-5
CDR3nt: TGTGCCAGCAGCTCGGGGGACAGGGGGCGAGAGACCCAGTACTTC
CDR3aa: CASSSGDRGRETQYF

abundance: -
v_gene: TRBV27
d_gene: -
j_gene: TRBJ2-7
CDR3nt: TGTGCCAGCAGGGGACATCCTTACGAGCAGTACTTC
CDR3aa: CASRGHPYEQYF

abundance: -
v_gene: TRBV10-3
d_gene: TRBD1
j_gene: TRBJ1-2
CDR3nt: TGTGCCATCAACCCGACAGGGAGTGGTAACTATGGCTACACCTTC
CDR3aa: CAINPTGSGNYGYTF

abundance: -
v_gene: TRBV2
d_gene: TRBD1
j_gene: TRBJ1-4
CDR3nt: TGTGCCAGCGGGCTGACAGGGGATAATGAAAAACTGTTTTTT
CDR3aa: CASGLTGDNEKLFF

abundance: -
v_gene: TRBV19
d_gene: -
j_gene: TRBJ1-2
CDR3nt: TGTGCCAGTAGTATTAGGGAGAGAATTGGCTACACCTTC
CDR3aa: CASSIRERIGYTF

abundance: -
v_gene: TRBV5-1
d_gene: -
j_gene: TRBJ1-2
CDR3nt: TGCGCCAGCAGCTTGGATGTCCCAGGTTACGATGGCTACACCTTC
CDR3aa: CASSLDVPGYDGYTF

abundance: -
v_gene: TRBV28
d_gene: -
j_gene: TRBJ2-1
CDR3nt: TGTGCCAGCATCCGGGATACATCTTACAATGAGCAGTTCTTC
CDR3aa: CASIRDTSYNEQFF

abundance: -
v_gene: TRBV30
d_gene: -
j_gene: TRBJ1-1
CDR3nt: TGTGCCTGGAGCCAGGTGAACACTGAAGCTTTCTTT
CDR3aa: CAWSQVNTEAFF

abundance: -
v_gene: TRBV30
d_gene: -
j_gene: TRBJ1-6
CDR3nt: TGTGCCTGGAGTTTCCACAGTGGGCTCCAAAATTCACCCCTCCACTTT
CDR3aa: CAWSFHSGLQNSPLHF

abundance: -
v_gene: TRBV28
d_gene: TRBD2
j_gene: TRBJ2-7
CDR3nt: TGTGCCACCAGAGCGGGGAGCTCCTACGAGCAGTACTTC
CDR3aa: CATRAGSSYEQYF

abundance: -
v_gene: TRBV4-3
d_gene: -
j_gene: TRBJ1-4
CDR3nt: TGCGCCAGCAGCCAAGAGTCCCCCTTTAGAGGGAAACTGTTTTTT
CDR3aa: CASSQESPFRGKLFF

abundance: -
v_gene: TRBV10-3
d_gene: -
j_gene: TRBJ2-1
CDR3nt: TGTGCCATCAGTGACCCGAGATTCTCCTACAATGAGCAGTTCTTC
CDR3aa: CAISDPRFSYNEQFF

abundance: -
v_gene: TRBV6-5
d_gene: -
j_gene: TRBJ1-1
CDR3nt: TGTGCCAGCAGTTCCACGAGGGTGAACACTGAAGCTTTCTTT
CDR3aa: CASSSTRVNTEAFF